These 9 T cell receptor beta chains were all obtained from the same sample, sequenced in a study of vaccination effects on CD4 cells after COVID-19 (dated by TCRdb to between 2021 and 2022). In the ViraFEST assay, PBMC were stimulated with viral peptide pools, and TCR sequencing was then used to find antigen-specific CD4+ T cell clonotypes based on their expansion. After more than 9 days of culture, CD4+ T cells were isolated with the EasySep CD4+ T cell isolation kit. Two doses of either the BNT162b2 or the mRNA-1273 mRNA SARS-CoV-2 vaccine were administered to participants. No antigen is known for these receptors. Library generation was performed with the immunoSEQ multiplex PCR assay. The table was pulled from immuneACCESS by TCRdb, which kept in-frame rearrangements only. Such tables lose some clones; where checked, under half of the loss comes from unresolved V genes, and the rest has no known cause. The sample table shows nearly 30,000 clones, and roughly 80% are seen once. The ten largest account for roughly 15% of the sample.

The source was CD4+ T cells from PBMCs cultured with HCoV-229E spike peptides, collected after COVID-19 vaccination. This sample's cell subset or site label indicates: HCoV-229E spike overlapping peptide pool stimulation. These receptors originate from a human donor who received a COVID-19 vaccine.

This chain's CDR3 is CASSRTGGPMNTEAFF. CDR3 nucleotide sequence: TGTGCCAGCAGCCGGACAGGGGGCCCCATGAACACTGAAGCTTTCTTT. The gene calls are TRBV14 and TRBJ1-1; 11 bases map to TRBD1. Germline V gene lookup returns CDR1 SGHDN and CDR2 FVKESK. Trimming at V came to 4 bases and at J to 0 bases, leaving 4 bases not matched to a gene. This CDR3 spans 16 amino acids.

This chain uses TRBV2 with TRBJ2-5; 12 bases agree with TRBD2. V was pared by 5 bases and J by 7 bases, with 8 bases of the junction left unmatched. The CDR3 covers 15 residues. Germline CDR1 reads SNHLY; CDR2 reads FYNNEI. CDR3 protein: CASSSTSGGSGTQYF. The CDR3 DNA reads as TGTGCCAGCAGTTCTACTAGCGGGGGGTCAGGGACCCAGTACTTC.

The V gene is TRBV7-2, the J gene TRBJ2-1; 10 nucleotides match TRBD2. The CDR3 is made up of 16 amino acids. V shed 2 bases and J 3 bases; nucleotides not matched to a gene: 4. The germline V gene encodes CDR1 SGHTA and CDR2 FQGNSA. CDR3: CASSLNQREGYNEQFF. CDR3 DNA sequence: TGTGCCAGCAGCTTAAACCAGCGGGAGGGCTACAATGAGCAGTTCTTC.

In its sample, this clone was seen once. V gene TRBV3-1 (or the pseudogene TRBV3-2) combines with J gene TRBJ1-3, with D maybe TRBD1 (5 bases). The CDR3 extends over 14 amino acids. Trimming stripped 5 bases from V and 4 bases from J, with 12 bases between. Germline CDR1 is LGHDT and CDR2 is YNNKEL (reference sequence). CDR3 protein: CASSSGWGGNTIYF. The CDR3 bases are TGTGCCAGCAGCTCAGGCTGGGGGGGAAACACCATATATTTT.

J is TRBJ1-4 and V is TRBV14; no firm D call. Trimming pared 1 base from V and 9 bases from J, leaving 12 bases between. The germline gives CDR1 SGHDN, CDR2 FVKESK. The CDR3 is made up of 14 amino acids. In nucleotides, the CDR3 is TGTGCCAGCAGCCAAGTGAGGTCAAGCAAAAAACTGTTTTTT. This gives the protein CASSQVRSSKKLFF.

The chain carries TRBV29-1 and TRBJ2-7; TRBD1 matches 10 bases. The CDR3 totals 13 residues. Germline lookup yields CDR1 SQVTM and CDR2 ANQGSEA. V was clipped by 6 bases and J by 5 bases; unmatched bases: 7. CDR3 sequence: CSVARDRGDEQYF. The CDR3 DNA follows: TGCAGCGTCGCCCGGGACAGGGGTGACGAGCAGTACTTC.

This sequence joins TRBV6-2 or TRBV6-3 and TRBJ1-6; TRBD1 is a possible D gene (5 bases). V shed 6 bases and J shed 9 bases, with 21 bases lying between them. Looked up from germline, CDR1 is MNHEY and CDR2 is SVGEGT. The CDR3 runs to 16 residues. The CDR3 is CASSRRGWRNSSPLHF. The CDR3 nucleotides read TGTGCCAGCAGCCGCCGGGGGTGGCGGAATTCTTCACCCCTCCACTTT.

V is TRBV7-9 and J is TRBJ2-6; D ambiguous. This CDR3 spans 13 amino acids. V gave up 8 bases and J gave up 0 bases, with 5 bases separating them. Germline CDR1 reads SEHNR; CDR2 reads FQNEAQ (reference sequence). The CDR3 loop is CASRFSGANVLTF. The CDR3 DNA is TGTGCCAGCCGGTTCTCTGGGGCCAACGTCCTGACTTTC. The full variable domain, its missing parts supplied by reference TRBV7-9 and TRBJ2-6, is DTGVSQNPRHKITKRGQNVTFRCDPISEHNRLYWYRQTLGQGPEFLTYFQNEAQLEKSRLLSDRFSAERPKGSFSTLEIQRTEQGDSAMYLCASRFSGANVLTFGAGSRLTVL.

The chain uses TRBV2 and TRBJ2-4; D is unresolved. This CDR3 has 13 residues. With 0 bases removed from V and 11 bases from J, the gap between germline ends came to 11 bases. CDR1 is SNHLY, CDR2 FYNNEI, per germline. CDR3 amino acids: CASSEALRVFQYF. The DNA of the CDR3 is TGTGCCAGCAGTGAAGCGCTTCGGGTGTTTCAGTACTTC. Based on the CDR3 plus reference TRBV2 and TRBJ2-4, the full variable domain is EPEVTQTPSHQVTQMGQEVILRCVPISNHLYFYWYRQILGQKVEFLVSFYNNEISEKSEIFDDQFSVERPDGSNFTLKIRSTKLEDSAMYFCASSEALRVFQYFGAGTRLSVL.